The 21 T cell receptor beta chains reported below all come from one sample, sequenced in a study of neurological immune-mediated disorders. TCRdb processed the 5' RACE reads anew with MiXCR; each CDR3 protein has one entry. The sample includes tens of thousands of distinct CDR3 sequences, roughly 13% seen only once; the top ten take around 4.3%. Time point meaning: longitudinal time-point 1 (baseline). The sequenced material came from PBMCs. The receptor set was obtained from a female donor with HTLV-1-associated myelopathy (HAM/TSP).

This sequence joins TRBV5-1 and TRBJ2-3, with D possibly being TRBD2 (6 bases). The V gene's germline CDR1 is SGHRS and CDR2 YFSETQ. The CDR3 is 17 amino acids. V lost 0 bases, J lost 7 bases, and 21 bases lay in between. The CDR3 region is CASSLDRGARRVNTQYF. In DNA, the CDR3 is TGCGCCAGCAGCTTGGATAGGGGCGCGAGGAGGGTTAATACGCAGTATTTT.

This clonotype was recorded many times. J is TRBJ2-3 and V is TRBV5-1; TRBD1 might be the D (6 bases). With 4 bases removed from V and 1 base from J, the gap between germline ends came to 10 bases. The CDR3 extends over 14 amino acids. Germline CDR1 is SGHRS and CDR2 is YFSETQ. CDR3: CASSQPGGTDTQYF. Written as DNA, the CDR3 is TGCGCCAGCAGCCAGCCAGGGGGCACAGATACGCAGTATTTT.

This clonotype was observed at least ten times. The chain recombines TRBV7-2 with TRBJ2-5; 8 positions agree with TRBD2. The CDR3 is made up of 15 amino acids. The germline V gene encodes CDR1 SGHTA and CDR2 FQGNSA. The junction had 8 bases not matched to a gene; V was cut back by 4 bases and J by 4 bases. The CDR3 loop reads CASSSWPGGGETQYF. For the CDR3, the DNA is TGTGCCAGCAGCTCCTGGCCGGGGGGGGGAGAGACCCAGTACTTC.

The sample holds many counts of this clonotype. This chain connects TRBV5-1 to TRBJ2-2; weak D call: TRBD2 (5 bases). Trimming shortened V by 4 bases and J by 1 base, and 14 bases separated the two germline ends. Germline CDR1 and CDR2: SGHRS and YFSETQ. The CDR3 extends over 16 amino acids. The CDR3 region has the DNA TGCGCCAGCAGCCCCCGGCCGGCGGGGAACACCGGGGAGCTGTTTTTT. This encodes CASSPRPAGNTGELFF.

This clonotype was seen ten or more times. This chain's CDR3 is CSAPGQATYEQYF. The DNA of the CDR3 is TGCAGTGCTCCTGGACAGGCTACCTACGAGCAGTACTTC. The V gene is TRBV20-1, the J gene TRBJ2-7; 7 bases match TRBD1. From germline, CDR1 is DFQATT and CDR2 SNEGSKA (reference sequence). V was clipped by 5 bases and J by 2 bases; unmatched bases: 6. The CDR3 is 13 residues long.

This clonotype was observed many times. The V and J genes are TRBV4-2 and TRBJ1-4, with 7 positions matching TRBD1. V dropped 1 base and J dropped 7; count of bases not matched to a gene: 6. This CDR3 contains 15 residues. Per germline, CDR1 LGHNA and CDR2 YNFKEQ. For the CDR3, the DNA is TGTGCCAGCAGCCAAGTGGGGCAGGGGGGTGAAAAACTGTTTTTT. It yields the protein CASSQVGQGGEKLFF.

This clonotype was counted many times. CDR3 region: CASSDRTGEKLFF. The CDR3 DNA sequence: TGTGCCAGCAGCGACCGGACAGGTGAAAAACTGTTTTTT. The chain links TRBV9 to TRBJ1-4, with 7 nucleotides matching TRBD1. Looked up from germline, CDR1 is SGDLS and CDR2 is YYNGEE. This CDR3 spans 13 amino acids. V dropped 3 bases and J dropped 7; count of bases not matched to a gene: 3.

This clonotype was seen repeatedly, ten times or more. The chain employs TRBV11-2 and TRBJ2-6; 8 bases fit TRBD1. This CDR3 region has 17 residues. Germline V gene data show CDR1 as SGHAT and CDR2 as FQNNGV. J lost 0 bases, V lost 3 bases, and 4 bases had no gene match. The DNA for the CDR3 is TGTGCCAGCAGCTTCGGACAGGGTAACTCTGGGGCCAACGTCCTGACTTTC. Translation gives CASSFGQGNSGANVLTF. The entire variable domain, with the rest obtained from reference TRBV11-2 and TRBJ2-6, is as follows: EAGVAQSPRYKIIEKRQSVAFWCNPISGHATLYWYQQILGQGPKLLIQFQNNGVVDDSQLPKDRFSAERLKGVDSTLKIQPAKLEDSAVYLCASSFGQGNSGANVLTFGAGSRLTVL.

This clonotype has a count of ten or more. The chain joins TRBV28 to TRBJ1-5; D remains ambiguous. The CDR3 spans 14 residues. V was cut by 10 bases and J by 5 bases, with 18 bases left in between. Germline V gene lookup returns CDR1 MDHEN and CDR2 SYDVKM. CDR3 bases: TGTGCCACCGGCCGCAGATCCGGCTATCAGCCCCAGCATTTT. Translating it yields CATGRRSGYQPQHF.

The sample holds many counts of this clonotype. The CDR3 DNA reads TGCGCCAGCAGCCCCGACGGACCGAACAATGAGCAGTTCTTC. Translating it yields CASSPDGPNNEQFF. V and J are TRBV5-1 and TRBJ2-1, with D uncertain. The CDR3 totals 14 residues. Trimming removed 4 bases from V and 5 bases from J, with 13 bases in between. Germline CDR1 SGHRS, CDR2 YFSETQ.

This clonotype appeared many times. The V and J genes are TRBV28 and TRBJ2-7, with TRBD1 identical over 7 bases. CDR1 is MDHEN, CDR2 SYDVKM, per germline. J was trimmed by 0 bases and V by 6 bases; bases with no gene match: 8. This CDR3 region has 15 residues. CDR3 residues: CASREQGSLSYEQYF. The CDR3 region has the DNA TGTGCCAGCAGGGAACAGGGGTCACTCTCCTACGAGCAGTACTTC.

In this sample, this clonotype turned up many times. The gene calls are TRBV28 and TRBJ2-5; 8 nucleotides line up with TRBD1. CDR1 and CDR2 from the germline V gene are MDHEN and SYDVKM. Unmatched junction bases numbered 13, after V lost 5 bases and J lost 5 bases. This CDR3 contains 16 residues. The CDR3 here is CASSASQTGVDETQYF. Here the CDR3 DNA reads TGTGCCAGCAGTGCCTCCCAGACAGGGGTGGACGAGACCCAGTACTTC. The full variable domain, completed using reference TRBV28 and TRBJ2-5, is DVKVTQSSRYLVKRTGEKVFLECVQDMDHENMFWYRQDPGLGLRLIYFSYDVKMKEKGDIPEGYSVSREKKERFSLILESASTNQTSMYLCASSASQTGVDETQYFGPGTRLLVL.

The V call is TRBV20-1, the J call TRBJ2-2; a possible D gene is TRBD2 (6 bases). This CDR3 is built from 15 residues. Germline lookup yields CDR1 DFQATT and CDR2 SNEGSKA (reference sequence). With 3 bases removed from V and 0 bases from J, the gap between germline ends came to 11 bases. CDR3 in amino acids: CSARSVAANTGELFF. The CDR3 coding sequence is TGCAGTGCTAGGTCCGTAGCGGCGAACACCGGGGAGCTGTTTTTT.

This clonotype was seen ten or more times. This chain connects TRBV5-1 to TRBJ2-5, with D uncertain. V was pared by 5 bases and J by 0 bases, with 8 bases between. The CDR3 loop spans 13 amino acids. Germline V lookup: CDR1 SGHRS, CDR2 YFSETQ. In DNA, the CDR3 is TGCGCCAGCAGAAGGACCTACCAAGAGACCCAGTACTTC. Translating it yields CASRRTYQETQYF.

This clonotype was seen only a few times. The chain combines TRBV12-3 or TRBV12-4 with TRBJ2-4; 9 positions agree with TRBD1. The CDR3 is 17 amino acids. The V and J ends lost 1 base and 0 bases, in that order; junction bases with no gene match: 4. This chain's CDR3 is CASSLGTGALAKNIQYF. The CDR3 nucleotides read TGTGCCAGCAGTTTAGGGACAGGGGCCTTAGCCAAAAACATTCAGTACTTC.

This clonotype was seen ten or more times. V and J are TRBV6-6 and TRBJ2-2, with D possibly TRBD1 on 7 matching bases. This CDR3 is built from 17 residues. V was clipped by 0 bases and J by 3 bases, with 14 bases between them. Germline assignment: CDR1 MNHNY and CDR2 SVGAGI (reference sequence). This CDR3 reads CASSYSRGRGDTGELFF. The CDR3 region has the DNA TGTGCCAGCAGTTACTCGCGGGGCAGGGGGGACACCGGGGAGCTGTTTTTT.

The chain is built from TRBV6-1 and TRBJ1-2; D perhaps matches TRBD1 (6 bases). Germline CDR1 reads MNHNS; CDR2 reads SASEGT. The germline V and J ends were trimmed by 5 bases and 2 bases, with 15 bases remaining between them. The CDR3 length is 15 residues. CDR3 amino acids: CASSPTGTRNYGYTF. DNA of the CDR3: TGTGCCAGCAGTCCAACAGGGACTCGGAACTATGGCTACACCTTC.

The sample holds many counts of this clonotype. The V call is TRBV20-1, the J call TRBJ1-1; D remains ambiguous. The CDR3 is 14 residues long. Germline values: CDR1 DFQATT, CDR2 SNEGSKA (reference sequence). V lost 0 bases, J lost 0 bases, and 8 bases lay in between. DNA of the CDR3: TGCAGTGCTAGAGATCCTAAGGTGAACACTGAAGCTTTCTTT. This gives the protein CSARDPKVNTEAFF.

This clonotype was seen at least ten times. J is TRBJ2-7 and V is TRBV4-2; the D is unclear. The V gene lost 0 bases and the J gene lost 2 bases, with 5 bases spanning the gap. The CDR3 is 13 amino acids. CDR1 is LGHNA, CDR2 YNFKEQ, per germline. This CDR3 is CASSQEIAYEQYF. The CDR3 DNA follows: TGTGCCAGCAGCCAAGAGATTGCCTACGAGCAGTACTTC.

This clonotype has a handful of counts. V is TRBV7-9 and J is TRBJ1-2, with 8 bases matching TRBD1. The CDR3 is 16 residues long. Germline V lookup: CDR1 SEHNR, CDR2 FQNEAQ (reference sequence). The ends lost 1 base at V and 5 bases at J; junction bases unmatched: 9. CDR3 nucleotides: TGTGCCAGCAGCTTAGTTTTCGTCAGGGGGCCTTATGGCTACACCTTC. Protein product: CASSLVFVRGPYGYTF.

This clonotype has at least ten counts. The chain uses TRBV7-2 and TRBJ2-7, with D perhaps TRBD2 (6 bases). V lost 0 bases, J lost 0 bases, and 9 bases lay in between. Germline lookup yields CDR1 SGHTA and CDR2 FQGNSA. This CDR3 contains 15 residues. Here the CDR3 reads CASSLAGGTSYEQYF. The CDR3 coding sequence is TGTGCCAGCAGCTTAGCGGGGGGAACCTCCTACGAGCAGTACTTC.